Below are 13 T cell receptor beta chains sequenced from a single sample in a study of cytomegalovirus exposure and HLA in healthy donors. Amplification used 60 Vbeta primers and 13 Jbeta primers. Profiled with immunoSEQ multiplex PCR; TCRdb holds only in-frame clones, not every one. Its table records 35,000 to 45,000 clones. The sequenced sample was PBMCs. The origin of the receptors is a male donor in good health and CMV-seronegative.

The gene calls are TRBV7-6 and TRBJ2-7; 8 bases are a match to TRBD2. The germline gives CDR1 SGHVS, CDR2 FNYEAQ. V shed 2 bases, J shed 2 bases, and the junction held 8 bases outside the gene matches. The CDR3 has 16 amino acids. CDR3 amino acids: CASSLIRGGVPYEQYF. The CDR3 bases are TGTGCCAGCAGCTTAATCCGGGGGGGGGTCCCCTACGAGCAGTACTTC.

The chain employs TRBV6-6 and TRBJ1-5, with D unresolved. Germline CDR1 is MNHNY and CDR2 is SVGAGI (reference sequence). The CDR3 spans 15 residues. Trimming took off 6 bases at V and 2 bases at J, with 14 bases between the two ends. The CDR3 reads CASSPLDGRNQPQHF. The CDR3 nucleotides are TGTGCCAGCAGCCCCTTGGATGGGCGCAATCAGCCCCAGCATTTT.

The chain joins TRBV10-2 to TRBJ2-4; D ambiguous. There are 16 residues in the CDR3. Germline V lookup: CDR1 WSHSY, CDR2 SAAADI. V was cut by 6 bases and J by 0 bases, with 15 bases left in between. Here the CDR3 reads CASRRFIEVAKNIQYF. The CDR3 DNA sequence: TGCGCCAGCAGGCGATTTATTGAGGTAGCCAAAAACATTCAGTACTTC.

Comment on this clone: The junction shows a germline mismatch at one end, possibly a read error. Other DNA sequences from this sample encode an identical CDR3 as well. V and J are TRBV30 and TRBJ2-2; TRBD1 agrees at 8 bases. The length of the CDR3 is 15 residues. CDR1 is GTSNPN and CDR2 is SVGIG in the germline V gene (reference sequence). The CDR3 reads CAWSEGQGRAGELFF. CDR3 DNA: TGCGCCTGGAGTGAAGGACAGGGCAGGGCCGGGGAGCTGTTTTTT.

The rearrangement links TRBV18 to TRBJ1-5; D might be TRBD1 (6 bases). Trimming left V 7 bases short and J 0 bases short, with 10 bases between. Germline V gives CDR1 KGHSH, CDR2 LQKENI. This CDR3 contains 14 residues. DNA of the CDR3: TGTGCCAGCTTTGACAGGAGTAGCAATCAGCCCCAGCATTTT. It is translated as CASFDRSSNQPQHF.

This chain joins TRBV6-5 and TRBJ1-6, with 8 bases that match TRBD1. From germline, CDR1 is MNHEY and CDR2 SVGAGI. J gave up 9 bases and V 4 bases, and 8 bases lay outside the gene matches. The CDR3 runs 15 residues. The CDR3 loop reads CASSSPAGGFSPLHF. The CDR3 DNA reads TGTGCCAGCAGTTCCCCCGCAGGGGGCTTTTCACCCCTCCACTTT.

The chain is built from TRBV19 and TRBJ2-5; 7 nucleotides align to TRBD1. TRBJ2-7 matches the DNA end more closely, so the J call is doubtful. Germline CDR1 reads LNHDA; CDR2 reads SQIVND (reference sequence). The CDR3 totals 14 residues. The CDR3 here is CASSARDSSYEQYF. DNA of the CDR3: TGTGCCAGTAGTGCTCGGGACAGCTCCTACGAGCAGTACTTC.

The V call is TRBV7-2, the J call TRBJ2-2, with 8 bases aligning to TRBD1. The CDR3 covers 13 residues. Trimming took 5 bases from V and 6 from J; bases not matched to a gene: 2. CDR1 SGHTA and CDR2 FQGNSA come from the germline V gene. CDR3 sequence (DNA): TGTGCCAGCAGCAGGACAGGGTCCGGGGAGCTGTTTTTT. Translating it yields CASSRTGSGELFF.

The chain has TRBV19 and TRBJ1-1; TRBD1 is a possible D gene (5 bases). The CDR3 consists of 13 residues. Germline CDR1 and CDR2: LNHDA and SQIVND (reference sequence). Trimming shortened V by 5 bases and J by 1 base, and 8 bases separated the two germline ends. The CDR3 nucleotides are TGTGCCAGTAGTCTGCAGGGGAACACTGAAGCTTTCTTT. Translating it yields CASSLQGNTEAFF.

V gene TRBV5-5 combines with J gene TRBJ1-4; weak D call: TRBD1 (5 bases). Germline assignment: CDR1 SGHKS and CDR2 YYEKEE (reference sequence). With 4 bases removed from V and 8 bases from J, the gap between germline ends came to 21 bases. This CDR3 comprises 16 residues. CDR3 nucleotides: TGTGCCAGCAGCCTCCAGTGGGGAGGTGGGGGGGAAAAACTGTTTTTT. Translated, it gives CASSLQWGGGGEKLFF. Full variable domain (outside the CDR3, taken from reference TRBV5-5 and TRBJ1-4): DAGVTQSPTHLIKTRGQQVTLRCSPISGHKSVSWYQQVLGQGPQFIFQYYEKEERGRGNFPDRFSARQFPNYSSELNVNALLLGDSALYLCASSLQWGGGGEKLFFGSGTQLSVL.

The V and J genes are TRBV28 and TRBJ2-7, with D maybe TRBD2 (5 bases). The V gene lost 4 bases and the J gene lost 3 bases, with 10 bases spanning the gap. The CDR3 is 13 residues long. CDR1 MDHEN and CDR2 SYDVKM come from the germline V gene. CDR3 DNA sequence: TGTGCCAGCAGTTCTAACGGGGTCTACGAGCAGTACTTC. Translated: CASSSNGVYEQYF.

This chain links TRBV9 with TRBJ2-5; possibly TRBD1 for D (5 bases). V was pared by 3 bases and J by 1 base, with 13 bases between. The CDR3 is 15 amino acids. The germline V gene encodes CDR1 SGDLS and CDR2 YYNGEE. CDR3 DNA sequence: TGTGCCAGCAGCGATAATAGACAGATCCAAGAGACCCAGTACTTC. Amino acid sequence: CASSDNRQIQETQYF.

The chain recombines TRBV19 with TRBJ2-1; possibly TRBD2 for D (6 bases). Trimming removed 1 base at V and 2 bases at J, with 9 bases between. The CDR3 has 15 amino acids. Germline CDR1 LNHDA, CDR2 SQIVND (reference sequence). The DNA of the CDR3 is TGTGCCAGTAGTATAGTCGGAGGGACCTACAATGAGCAGTTCTTC. Protein sequence: CASSIVGGTYNEQFF.